The rows below give T cell receptor beta chains drawn from one sample of a study of metastatic and nonmetastatic thyroid tumors. TCRdb re-analyzed the PCR reads using MiXCR. The sample carries tens of thousands of clones, around 13% recorded once. Sequencing was done on a sample of blood. The source is a female donor with papillary thyroid cancer or a benign thyroid nodule (not recorded which). Some clones in this sample may be carry-over from other donors' samples. Both conserved end residues are part of each CDR3. A D gene is named only where the DNA matches it firmly. The listing skips clone size in some rows; elsewhere it reads once, few, many or a size class.

clone_size,j_call,d_call,v_call,cdr3_aa,cdr3_nt
many,TRBJ2-5,.,TRBV5-1,CASSFRVSETQYF,TGCGCCAGCAGCTTCCGGGTTTCGGAGACCCAGTACTTC
many,TRBJ2-5,.,TRBV20-1,CSARRRGPQETQYF,TGCAGTGCTAGACGGCGGGGGCCCCAAGAGACCCAGTACTTC
many,TRBJ2-7,TRBD1,TRBV2,CASSGTGSYEQYF,TGTGCCAGCAGCGGGACAGGGTCGTACGAGCAGTACTTC
.,TRBJ2-7,.,TRBV6-1,CASISWTVGEQCF,TGTGCCAGCATCTCCTGGACAGTGGGCGAGCAGTGCTTC
many,TRBJ1-5,.,TRBV24-1,CATSDLPSF,TGTGCCACCAGTGATTTGCCGAGTTTT
many,TRBJ1-2,TRBD1,TRBV7-9,CASSSPRTGTNYGYTF,TGTGCCAGCAGCTCCCCTCGGACAGGGACTAACTATGGCTACACCTTC
.,TRBJ2-1,TRBD2,TRBV15,CATSRETSGFSYNEQFF,TGTGCCACCAGCAGGGAGACTAGCGGATTCTCCTACAATGAGCAGTTCTTC
medium-sized,TRBJ1-3,.,TRBV10-1,CASSAGGNTIYF,TGCGCCAGCAGTGCTGGTGGAAACACCATATATTTT
few,TRBJ2-7,.,TRBV6-1,CASRRDAGYEQYF,TGTGCCAGCCGGCGGGACGCGGGGTACGAGCAGTACTTC
many,TRBJ1-1,.,TRBV19,CASSNAVAEEAFF,TGTGCCAGTAGTAACGCCGTCGCGGAGGAAGCTTTCTTT
many,TRBJ2-7,.,TRBV29-1,CSVKTIVASYEQYF,TGCAGCGTTAAGACGATCGTGGCCTCCTACGAGCAGTACTTC
many,TRBJ2-7,TRBD1,TRBV4-1,CASSVSLTGASYEQYF,TGCGCCAGCAGCGTATCATTGACAGGGGCCTCCTACGAGCAGTACTTC
many,TRBJ1-1,.,TRBV5-1,CASSSGMNTEAFF,TGCGCCAGCAGCTCCGGAATGAACACTGAAGCTTTCTTT
many,TRBJ1-4,.,TRBV7-9,CASSLGVNVVNEKLFF,TGTGCCAGCAGCTTAGGCGTAAACGTCGTTAATGAAAAACTGTTTTTT
many,TRBJ1-3,.,TRBV7-9,CASRASGNTIYF,TGTGCCAGCAGAGCCTCTGGAAACACCATATATTTT
medium-sized,TRBJ2-7,TRBD2,TRBV28,CASSPTWTRGIYEQYF,TGTGCCAGCAGTCCGACGTGGACTAGAGGCATCTACGAGCAGTACTTC
.,TRBJ2-2,.,TRBV9,CASSDGARRVVTWELFF,TGTGCCAGCAGCGATGGGGCTCGGCGCGTCGTCACCTGGGAGCTGTTTTTT
many,TRBJ2-1,TRBD2,TRBV3-1,CASSQEGLVGGNEQFF,TGTGCCAGCAGCCAAGAAGGGCTAGTGGGAGGGAATGAGCAGTTCTTC
many,TRBJ1-1,TRBD1,TRBV11-1,CASSFRPGTGSAEAFF,TGTGCCAGCAGCTTCCGTCCCGGGACAGGTAGTGCTGAAGCTTTCTTT
many,TRBJ2-3,.,TRBV30,CAWSVNSGGIDTQYF,TGTGCCTGGAGTGTAAATAGCGGAGGGATAGATACGCAGTATTTT
medium-sized,TRBJ1-1,.,TRBV6-5,CASSYGPNTEAFF,TGTGCCAGCAGTTACGGGCCAAACACTGAAGCTTTCTTT
many,TRBJ1-1,.,TRBV29-1,CSVEREGTSNTEAFF,TGCAGCGTAGAACGTGAGGGGACCTCGAACACTGAAGCTTTCTTT
many,TRBJ2-7,.,TRBV2,CASKGEIYEQYF,TGTGCCAGCAAAGGAGAGATCTACGAGCAGTACTTC
many,TRBJ2-1,TRBD1,TRBV7-2,CASSPRTGGARDEQFF,TGTGCCAGCAGCCCACGGACAGGGGGCGCCAGGGATGAGCAGTTCTTC
many,TRBJ1-2,.,TRBV20-1,CSAPSGSAARRDGYTF,TGCAGTGCGCCCTCGGGGTCGGCCGCCAGGAGAGATGGCTACACCTTC
many,TRBJ2-3,.,TRBV28,CASSSPDTDTQYF,TGTGCCAGCAGTTCCCCAGACACAGATACGCAGTATTTT
many,TRBJ1-3,.,TRBV5-5,CASSLWGLSGNTIYF,TGTGCCAGCAGCTTGTGGGGACTCTCTGGAAACACCATATATTTT
many,TRBJ1-2,.,TRBV3-1,CASSQNNFYGYTF,TGTGCCAGCAGCCAAAATAATTTCTATGGCTACACCTTC
.,TRBJ2-2,TRBD1,TRBV9,CASSSLGTAGGELFF,TGTGCCAGCAGCTCACTTGGGACAGCAGGCGGTGAGCTGTTTTTT
many,TRBJ1-1,TRBD1,TRBV20-1,CSGHRGRGGTEAFF,TGCAGTGGTCACAGGGGGCGGGGTGGCACTGAAGCTTTCTTT
many,TRBJ2-5,.,TRBV7-9,CASSLVQSQETQYF,TGTGCCAGCAGCTTAGTCCAGAGCCAAGAGACCCAGTACTTC
medium-sized,TRBJ1-6,TRBD1,TRBV6-1,CASSSDRGANSPLHF,TGTGCCAGCAGTTCCGACAGGGGCGCTAATTCACCCCTCCACTTT
medium-sized,TRBJ2-2,TRBD2,TRBV12-3/TRBV12-4,CASSGGLAGQNTGELFF,TGTGCCAGCAGTGGGGGACTAGCGGGACAGAACACCGGGGAGCTGTTTTTT
many,TRBJ2-1,.,TRBV20-1,CSASQGTNNEQFF,TGCAGTGCTAGTCAGGGGACAAACAATGAGCAGTTCTTC
.,TRBJ2-5,TRBD1,TRBV4-2,CASSHPRTGGSETQYF,TGTGCCAGCAGCCATCCTAGGACAGGGGGCTCAGAGACCCAGTACTTC
many,TRBJ2-1,TRBD2,TRBV20-1,CSATPLMGGEQFF,TGCAGTGCTACTCCACTCATGGGGGGGGAGCAGTTCTTC
.,TRBJ2-2,TRBD2,TRBV4-2,CASSEGGLAGQNTGELFF,TGTGCCAGCAGCGAAGGGGGACTAGCGGGACAGAACACCGGGGAGCTGTTTTTT
many,TRBJ1-5,.,TRBV19,CASSIDPGYNQPQHF,TGTGCCAGTAGTATAGATCCAGGCTACAATCAGCCCCAGCATTTT
medium-sized,TRBJ1-2,TRBD1,TRBV12-3/TRBV12-4,CASTLGQGVPNYGYTF,TGTGCCAGCACCTTGGGACAGGGGGTTCCTAACTATGGCTACACCTTC
many,TRBJ1-3,.,TRBV24-1,CATSDGVSSGNTIYF,TGTGCCACCAGTGACGGGGTGTCTTCTGGAAACACCATATATTTT
many,TRBJ2-3,TRBD2,TRBV6-1,CASRTTSGSADTQYF,TGTGCCAGCAGGACGACTAGCGGGAGTGCAGATACGCAGTATTTT
many,TRBJ1-2,.,TRBV9,CASSVQGIPNYGYTF,TGTGCCAGCAGCGTACAGGGTATCCCAAACTATGGCTACACCTTC
many,TRBJ1-4,.,TRBV20-1,CSARLGTNEKLFF,TGCAGTGCACGGCTAGGAACTAATGAAAAACTGTTTTTT
many,TRBJ1-1,.,TRBV18,CASSKGLDTEAFF,TGTGCCAGCTCAAAGGGTTTGGACACTGAAGCTTTCTTT
few,TRBJ1-1,.,TRBV10-3,CAISEGVDTEAFF,TGCGCCATCAGTGAGGGTGTGGACACTGAAGCTTTCTTT
few,TRBJ2-7,TRBD1,TRBV2,CASSEGTGHTYEQYF,TGTGCCAGCAGCGAAGGGACAGGGCATACCTACGAGCAGTACTTC
many,TRBJ2-1,TRBD1,TRBV18,CASSPGTGAYNEQFF,TGTGCCAGCTCACCCGGGACAGGGGCCTACAATGAGCAGTTCTTC
many,TRBJ1-2,TRBD1,TRBV4-2,CASSPTGGSGYTF,TGTGCCAGCAGCCCAACAGGGGGGAGCGGCTACACCTTC
many,TRBJ2-7,TRBD2,TRBV20-1,CSASVGTRTYEQYF,TGCAGTGCTAGTGTAGGGACTAGGACCTACGAGCAGTACTTC
many,TRBJ2-3,TRBD2,TRBV6-1,CASRERGRAYGQYF,TGTGCCAGCAGAGAGCGGGGGCGGGCATACGGGCAGTATTTT
many,TRBJ1-5,.,TRBV4-1,CASSQDHGQRGSNQPQHF,TGCGCCAGCAGCCAAGATCACGGCCAAAGGGGAAGCAATCAGCCCCAGCATTTT
many,TRBJ2-1,TRBD2,TRBV19,CASDGGRRFNEQFF,TGTGCCAGTGACGGCGGGAGAAGGTTCAATGAGCAGTTCTTC
many,TRBJ2-3,TRBD2,TRBV12-3/TRBV12-4,CASTQRGGLDTQYF,TGTGCCAGCACCCAGCGGGGGGGCCTAGATACGCAGTATTTT